The next 26 T cell receptor beta chains were all read from a single sample in a study of blood T cell repertoires in COVID-19. Clones were sequenced by immunoSEQ multiplex PCR, and TCRdb holds only the in-frame ones, with some missing. The sample contains around 120,000 clones, approximately 90% of which appear only once. The sequencing input was peripheral blood. These TCRs come from a human donor in a cohort sampled during active COVID-19.

V usage is TRBV2 and J usage is TRBJ2-6, with D possibly matching TRBD2 (5 bases). V gave up 4 bases and J gave up 0 bases, with 10 bases separating them. Germline-derived CDR1 and CDR2 are SNHLY and FYNNEI. The CDR3 is made up of 16 amino acids. For the CDR3, the DNA is TGTGCCAGCAGTGGTGACACTAGCTCTGGGGCCAACGTCCTGACTTTC. Translating it yields CASSGDTSSGANVLTF.

The chain couples TRBV14 to TRBJ1-4; 9 bases line up with TRBD1. J gave up 5 bases and V 3 bases, and 4 bases lay outside the gene matches. Germline assignment: CDR1 SGHDN and CDR2 FVKESK. The CDR3 sequence is 15 residues long. CDR3 nucleotide sequence: TGTGCCAGCAGCCAGGCCGGGACAGGGAATGAAAAACTGTTTTTT. Its protein product is CASSQAGTGNEKLFF.

This clone has a handful of counts. The chain employs TRBV5-1 and TRBJ1-5; perhaps TRBD1 as D (5 bases). The germline gives CDR1 SGHRS, CDR2 YFSETQ. V lost 0 bases and J lost 2, with 9 bases in between. The length of the CDR3 is 15 residues. The DNA of the CDR3 is TGCGCCAGCAGCTTGGAGGGGCTCGGCAATCAGCCCCAGCATTTT. This gives the protein CASSLEGLGNQPQHF.

This CDR3 reads CATDTPTNYGYTF. CDR3 in DNA: TGTGCCACAGACACTCCTACTAACTATGGCTACACCTTC. This rearrangement joins TRBV28 to TRBJ1-2, with D unclear. Trimming took 10 bases from V and 0 from J, leaving 12 bases between them. This CDR3 comprises 13 residues. Looked up from germline, CDR1 is MDHEN and CDR2 is SYDVKM.

The chain has TRBV5-5 and TRBJ1-1; D may be TRBD1 (6 bases). V shed 4 bases and J shed 4 bases, with 17 bases lying between them. Germline CDR1 reads SGHKS; CDR2 reads YYEKEE (reference sequence). This CDR3 region has 15 residues. CDR3 DNA sequence: TGTGCCAGCAGCGCTCTACAGGGTGGGGGCACTGAAGCTTTCTTT. As protein: CASSALQGGGTEAFF.

The V gene is TRBV19, the J gene TRBJ2-1, with a possible D match to TRBD2 (5 bases). The CDR3 runs 17 residues. Between the trimmed V and J ends, which lost 9 bases and 5 bases, there was a span of 26 bases. Germline V gene lookup returns CDR1 LNHDA and CDR2 SQIVND (reference sequence). The CDR3 coding sequence is TGTGCCAGCAAATCACATGGGAGTTTTAGCCCTCACAATGAGCAGTTCTTC. The encoded protein is CASKSHGSFSPHNEQFF.

This chain links TRBV14 with TRBJ2-5; unclear D gene. Between the trimmed V and J ends, which lost 1 base and 4 bases, there was a span of 7 bases. This CDR3 is built from 13 residues. The germline gives CDR1 SGHDN, CDR2 FVKESK. This chain's CDR3 is CASSQVIGETQYF. The CDR3 DNA sequence: TGTGCCAGCAGCCAAGTTATCGGAGAGACCCAGTACTTC.

The rearrangement joins TRBV5-4 to TRBJ2-1; possible D gene TRBD2, 6 bases. Germline V gene sequence: CDR1 SGHNT, CDR2 YYREEE (reference sequence). The CDR3 totals 15 residues. V lost 0 bases, J lost 5 bases, and 12 bases lay in between. The chain's CDR3 is CASSLEGTRNNEQFF. The CDR3 nucleotides read TGTGCCAGCAGCTTGGAAGGGACTCGGAACAATGAGCAGTTCTTC.

The CDR3 nucleotides are TGTGCCAGCAGTACTAGCTCCTACAATGAGCAGTTCTTC. Amino acids: CASSTSSYNEQFF. The chain links TRBV12-3 or TRBV12-4 to TRBJ2-1; D is perhaps TRBD2 (5 bases). The V end was cut by 5 bases, the J end by 0 bases, with 5 bases between. This CDR3 contains 13 residues.

The genes are TRBV28 and TRBJ2-7; TRBD2 matches 11 bases. This CDR3 is 15 amino acids long. The germline V gene has CDR1 MDHEN and CDR2 SYDVKM. The ends lost 7 bases at V and 5 bases at J; junction bases unmatched: 10. The CDR3 here is CASTTVPSGRHEQYF. CDR3 DNA: TGTGCCAGCACCACCGTCCCTAGCGGGAGGCACGAGCAGTACTTC.

The chain combines TRBV5-1 with TRBJ1-1; TRBD1 might be the D (5 bases). The CDR3 has 13 residues. Per the germline V gene, CDR1 is SGHRS and CDR2 is YFSETQ. V lost 5 bases to trimming and J lost 1 base, with 9 bases between them. The CDR3 DNA follows: TGCGCCAGCAGGAGCGACAGGAACACTGAAGCTTTCTTT. Translation gives CASRSDRNTEAFF. The whole variable domain, remainder taken from reference TRBV5-1 and TRBJ1-1, is KAGVTQTPRYLIKTRGQQVTLSCSPISGHRSVSWYQQTPGQGLQFLFEYFSETQRNKGNFPGRFSGRQFSNSRSEMNVSTLELGDSALYLCASRSDRNTEAFFGQGTRLTVV.

J is TRBJ2-7 and V is TRBV5-1; 12 positions match TRBD2. Germline V lookup: CDR1 SGHRS, CDR2 YFSETQ. The CDR3 is 14 residues long. V gave up 5 bases and J gave up 0 bases; unmatched junction bases: 0. The CDR3 coding sequence is TGCGCCAGCAGGACTAGCGGGAGCTCCTACGAGCAGTACTTC. It encodes CASRTSGSSYEQYF.

The chain recombines TRBV29-1 with TRBJ1-2; 9 positions agree with TRBD1. CDR1 and CDR2 (germline): SQVTM, ANQGSEA. This CDR3 comprises 14 residues. V lost 6 bases and J lost 7; bases outside the gene matches: 12. The CDR3 is CSVEKQGALGGYTF. CDR3 DNA sequence: TGCAGCGTGGAAAAACAGGGGGCCCTTGGTGGCTACACCTTC.

The V call is TRBV28, the J call TRBJ2-7, with 9 nucleotides matching TRBD2. V lost 10 bases, J lost 7 bases, and 14 bases stayed unmatched. CDR3 length: 14 amino acids. Germline V gene sequence: CDR1 MDHEN, CDR2 SYDVKM. The CDR3 nucleotides read TGTGCCACCCTCGAAGCCCCTCTAGCGGGGGAGCAGTACTTC. Translating gives CATLEAPLAGEQYF.

The genes are TRBV2 and TRBJ1-4; D might be TRBD1 (6 bases). This CDR3 is built from 15 residues. Trimming cost V 4 bases and J 1 base, with 10 bases left between them. Germline CDR1 and CDR2: SNHLY and FYNNEI. CDR3 sequence (DNA): TGTGCCAGCAGTGGGAAACAGGGAACTAATGAAAAACTGTTTTTT. Its protein is CASSGKQGTNEKLFF.

The chain carries TRBV11-3 and TRBJ2-3; 10 nucleotides agree with TRBD2. The CDR3 is made up of 17 amino acids. The J segment lost 2 bases and the V segment lost 3 bases, leaving 8 bases of the junction unmatched. Germline V gene data show CDR1 as SGHNT and CDR2 as YENEEA. Here the CDR3 DNA reads TGTGCCAGCAGCTTTCCTAGCGGGAGTGTTGACACAGATACGCAGTATTTT. It is translated as CASSFPSGSVDTDTQYF.

V gene TRBV2 combines with J gene TRBJ1-1; the D is unclear. The V and J ends lost 2 bases and 6 bases respectively, with 13 bases between them. The length of the CDR3 is 14 residues. CDR1 and CDR2 from the germline V gene are SNHLY and FYNNEI. The CDR3 bases are TGTGCCAGCAGTGAAAAGCGGGCCAGGCCTGAAGCTTTCTTT. Translating gives CASSEKRARPEAFF.

The J gene is TRBJ2-1, the V gene TRBV13; 8 nucleotides match TRBD2. This CDR3 region has 15 residues. Germline-derived CDR1 and CDR2 are PRHDT and FYEKMQ (reference sequence). J was trimmed by 5 bases and V by 3 bases; bases with no gene match: 6. The CDR3 loop reads CASSLGLGLNNEQFF. CDR3 sequence (DNA): TGTGCCAGCAGCTTGGGACTAGGCCTCAACAATGAGCAGTTCTTC.

This CDR3 reads CASSQAKTGGVDAYEQYF. Written as DNA, the CDR3 is TGCGCCAGCAGCCAAGCCAAGACAGGGGGCGTCGACGCCTACGAGCAGTACTTC. V usage is TRBV4-1 and J usage is TRBJ2-7, with 10 bases lining up with TRBD1. The germline gives CDR1 MGHRA, CDR2 YSYEKL. The CDR3 sequence is 18 residues long. The ends lost 1 base at V and 2 bases at J; junction bases unmatched: 11.

The genes are TRBV6-5 and TRBJ1-3; 8 nucleotides line up with TRBD1. The CDR3 spans 13 residues. In germline, CDR1 is MNHEY, CDR2 SVGAGI. Losses at the gene ends were 10 bases for V and 4 bases for J; bases not matched to a gene: 6. The CDR3 is CATDRGNGNTIYF. The CDR3 nucleotides are TGTGCCACCGACAGGGGCAACGGAAACACCATATATTTT.

The CDR3 coding sequence is TGCGCCAGCAGCTTGGGGGACCTAGCGGGAGAAGAGACCCAGTACTTC. Translated, it gives CASSLGDLAGEETQYF. The chain recombines TRBV5-1 with TRBJ2-5; 10 bases fit TRBD2. This CDR3 is built from 16 residues. Germline V gene sequence: CDR1 SGHRS, CDR2 YFSETQ. V was clipped by 0 bases and J by 3 bases; unmatched bases: 5.

The rearrangement joins TRBV14 to TRBJ1-2; D ambiguous. This CDR3 has 15 amino acids. Germline values: CDR1 SGHDN, CDR2 FVKESK. V dropped 1 base and J dropped 8 bases, with 17 bases sitting between them. CDR3 sequence: CASSQVGPTSGGYTF. CDR3 sequence (DNA): TGTGCCAGCAGCCAAGTAGGCCCCACCTCGGGGGGCTACACCTTC.

The rearrangement uses TRBV2 and TRBJ2-5; D perhaps matches TRBD1 (5 bases). V lost 6 bases and J 5 bases, leaving 19 bases between the germline ends. Germline V gene data show CDR1 as SNHLY and CDR2 as FYNNEI. The CDR3 extends over 15 amino acids. CDR3 in amino acids: CASRALEGVGETQYF. The CDR3 DNA reads as TGTGCCAGCAGGGCCCTGGAAGGGGTAGGGGAGACCCAGTACTTC.

The chain has TRBV18 and TRBJ2-7; 11 nucleotides line up with TRBD2. With V trimmed by 1 base and J by 1 base, 6 bases remained unmatched. Germline V gives CDR1 KGHSH, CDR2 LQKENI. The CDR3 has 17 residues. The CDR3 loop reads CASSPRGLAGGSYEQYF. CDR3 coding DNA: TGTGCCAGCTCACCACGTGGCCTAGCGGGAGGATCCTACGAGCAGTACTTC.

The count of this clone is one. The rearrangement uses TRBV11-2 and TRBJ1-4; 7 positions agree with TRBD1. V was pared by 5 bases and J by 0 bases, with 6 bases of the junction left unmatched. The germline V gene has CDR1 SGHAT and CDR2 FQNNGV. The CDR3 extends over 16 amino acids. CDR3: CASSEQTGATNEKLFF. The DNA for the CDR3 is TGTGCCAGCAGCGAACAAACAGGGGCAACTAATGAAAAACTGTTTTTT.

This sequence joins TRBV19 and TRBJ1-5, with 8 positions matching TRBD1. Germline trimming cut 1 base from V and 4 bases from J; bases unmatched to any gene: 6. Looked up from germline, CDR1 is LNHDA and CDR2 is SQIVND (reference sequence). This CDR3 is 16 amino acids long. Here the CDR3 DNA reads TGTGCCAGTAGTATAGGCCACAGGGGGGGGAATCAGCCCCAGCATTTT. Translated, it gives CASSIGHRGGNQPQHF.